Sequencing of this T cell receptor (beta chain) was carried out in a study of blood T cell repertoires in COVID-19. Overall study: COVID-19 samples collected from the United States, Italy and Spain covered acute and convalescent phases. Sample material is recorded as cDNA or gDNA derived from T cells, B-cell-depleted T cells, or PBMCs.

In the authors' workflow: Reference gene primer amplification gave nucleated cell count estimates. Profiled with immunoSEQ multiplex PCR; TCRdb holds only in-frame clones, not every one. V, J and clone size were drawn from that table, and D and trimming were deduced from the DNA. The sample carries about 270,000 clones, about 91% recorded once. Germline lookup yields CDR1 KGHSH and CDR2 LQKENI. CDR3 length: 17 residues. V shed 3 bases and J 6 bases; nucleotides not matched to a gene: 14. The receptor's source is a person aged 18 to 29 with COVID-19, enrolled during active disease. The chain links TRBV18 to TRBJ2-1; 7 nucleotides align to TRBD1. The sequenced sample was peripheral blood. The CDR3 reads CASSPPISGQLINEQFF. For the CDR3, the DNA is TGTGCCAGCTCACCCCCGATCTCGGGACAGCTTATCAATGAGCAGTTCTTC.